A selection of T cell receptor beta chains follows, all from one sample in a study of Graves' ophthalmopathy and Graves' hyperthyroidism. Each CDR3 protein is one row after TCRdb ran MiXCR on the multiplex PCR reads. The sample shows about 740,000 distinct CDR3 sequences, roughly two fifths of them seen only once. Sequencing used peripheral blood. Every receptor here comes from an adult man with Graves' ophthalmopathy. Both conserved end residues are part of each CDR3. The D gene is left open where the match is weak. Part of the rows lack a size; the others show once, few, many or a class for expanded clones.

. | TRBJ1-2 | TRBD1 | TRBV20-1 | TGCAGTGCCACCGGGACAGGACCCAACTATGGCTACACCTTC | CSATGTGPNYGYTF
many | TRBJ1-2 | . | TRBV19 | TGTGCCAGTAAGGTAGCGCTGGACTATGGCTACACCTTC | CASKVALDYGYTF
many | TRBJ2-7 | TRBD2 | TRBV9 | TGTGCCAGCAGCCCCTATAGCGGGGGGTACGAGCAGTACTTC | CASSPYSGGYEQYF
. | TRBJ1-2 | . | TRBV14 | TGTGCCAGCAGCCCTTCCACACAGGCCTATGGCTACACCTTC | CASSPSTQAYGYTF
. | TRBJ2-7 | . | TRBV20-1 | TGCAGTGCAACCGGGACCCAGACCCGGAACTCCTACGAGCAGTACTTC | CSATGTQTRNSYEQYF
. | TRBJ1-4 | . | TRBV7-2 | TGTGCCAGCAGCTTAGGACTAGCGGGGGGTGAAAAACTGTTTTTT | CASSLGLAGGEKLFF
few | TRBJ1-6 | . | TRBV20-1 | TGCAGTGCCGGGACATCAGGGAATTCACCCCTCCACTTT | CSAGTSGNSPLHF
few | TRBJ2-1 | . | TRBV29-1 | TGCAGCGTGGGTAGGGGCCGCAATGAGCAGTTCTTC | CSVGRGRNEQFF
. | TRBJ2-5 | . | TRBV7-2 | TGTGCCAGCTGCGTACAGGGGGGGGAGACCCAGTACTTC | CASCVQGGETQYF
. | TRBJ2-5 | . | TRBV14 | TGTGCCAGCAGCCAAGAGAAGGGGGGCGAGACCCAGTACTTC | CASSQEKGGETQYF
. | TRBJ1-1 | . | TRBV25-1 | TGTGCCACCCGGACGGACACTGAAGCTTTCTTT | CATRTDTEAFF
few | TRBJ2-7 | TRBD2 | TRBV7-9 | TGTGCCAGCAGCCGGAGACTAGCGGGCTCCTACGAGCAGTACTTC | CASSRRLAGSYEQYF
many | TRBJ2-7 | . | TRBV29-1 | TGCAGCGCTTGGGCTCGCGGGCGTCGCTCCTACGAGCAGTACTTC | CSAWARGRRSYEQYF
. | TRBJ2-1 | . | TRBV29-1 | TGCAGCGTTGTCGAGTTCAATGAGCAGTTCTTC | CSVVEFNEQFF
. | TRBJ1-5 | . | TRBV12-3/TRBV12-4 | TGTGCCAGCAGTTTCACCCGGGGGACGAGCAATCAGCCCCAGCATTTT | CASSFTRGTSNQPQHF
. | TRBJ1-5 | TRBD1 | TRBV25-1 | TGTGCCAGCAGATCCCCGGGACAGGGCTATAGCAATCAGCCCCAGCATTTT | CASRSPGQGYSNQPQHF
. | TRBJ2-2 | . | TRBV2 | TGTGCCAGCAGTTACTTGTCAGTGGGGGGTGGAAGAAACACCGGGGAGCTGTTTTTT | CASSYLSVGGGRNTGELFF
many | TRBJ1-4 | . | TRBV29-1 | TGCAGCGTTGAAGACACCGGGAATAGGCTGTTTTTT | CSVEDTGNRLFF
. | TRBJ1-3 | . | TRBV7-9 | TGTGCCAGCAGCTTCCCACAGTCTGGAAACACCATATATTTT | CASSFPQSGNTIYF
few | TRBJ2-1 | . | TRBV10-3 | TGTGCCATCAGTGAATCCGGGGGCCACGAGTTCTTC | CAISESGGHEFF
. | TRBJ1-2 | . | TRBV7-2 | TGTGCCAGTAGTATCCGGAGAGCGGCTGGAAACTATGGCTACACCTTC | CASSIRRAAGNYGYTF
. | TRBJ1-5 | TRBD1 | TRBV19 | TGTGCCAGTAGTGGGACAGGTACCGCGAATCAGCCCCAGCATTTT | CASSGTGTANQPQHF
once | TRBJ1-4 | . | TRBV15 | TGTGCCACCAGCTCCGGGAGAAGCTCAGGGCTTAGGGAAAAACTGTTTTTT | CATSSGRSSGLREKLFF
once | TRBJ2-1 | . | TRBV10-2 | TGCGCCAGCAGGCAATCATACAATGAGCAGTTCTTC | CASRQSYNEQFF
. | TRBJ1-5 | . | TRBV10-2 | TGCGCCAGCAGTGAGTCAGGGAGGCCCCAGCATTTT | CASSESGRPQHF
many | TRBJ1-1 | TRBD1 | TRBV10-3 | TGTGCCATCAGTGTGGAAGGGGGCCGGACTGAAGCTTTCTTT | CAISVEGGRTEAFF
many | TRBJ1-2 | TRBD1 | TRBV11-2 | TGTGCCACTTCGACAGGGTGGAACTATGGCTACACCTTC | CATSTGWNYGYTF
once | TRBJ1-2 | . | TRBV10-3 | TGTGCCATCAGTGTGAAACCGATGGACTATGGCTACACCTTC | CAISVKPMDYGYTF
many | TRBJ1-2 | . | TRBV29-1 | TGCAGCGTTGAAGATCCAACAGGGCAAGCTAACTATGGCTACACCTTC | CSVEDPTGQANYGYTF
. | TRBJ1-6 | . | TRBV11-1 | TGTGCCAGCAGCGCTGGGCGGGGATCGACCTATAATTCACCCCTCCACTTT | CASSAGRGSTYNSPLHF
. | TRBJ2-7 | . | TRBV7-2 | TGTGCCAGCAGTTTAGCAGGGAGTGTATCCTACGAGCAGTACTTC | CASSLAGSVSYEQYF
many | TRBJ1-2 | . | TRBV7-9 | TGTGCCAGCAGCCCCACGATCTATGGCTACACCTTC | CASSPTIYGYTF
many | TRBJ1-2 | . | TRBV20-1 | TGCAGTGCTCCTTCCTCATCGACCATTAACTATGGCTACACCTTC | CSAPSSSTINYGYTF
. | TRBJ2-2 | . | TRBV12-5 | TGTGCTAGTGGTTTCGGTTTGGGAACGAACACCGGGGAGCTGTTTTTT | CASGFGLGTNTGELFF
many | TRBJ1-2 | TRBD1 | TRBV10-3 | TGTGCCAGCAGTTACCACCAGACAGGGGGATATGGCTACACCTTC | CASSYHQTGGYGYTF
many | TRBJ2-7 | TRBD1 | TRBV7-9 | TGTGCCAGCAGCTCCACCAGACAGGGGGGCTACGAGCAGTACTTC | CASSSTRQGGYEQYF
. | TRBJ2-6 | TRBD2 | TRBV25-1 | TGTGCCAGCAGTTGGGGACTAGCGGGGGCCAACGTCCTGACTTTC | CASSWGLAGANVLTF
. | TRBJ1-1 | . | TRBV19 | TGTGCCAGTAGTATAGACCCGAAGGGTAACACTGAAGCTTTCTTT | CASSIDPKGNTEAFF
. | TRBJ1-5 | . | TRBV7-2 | TGTGCCAGCAGCGAGGGGGGGCACCAGCCCCAGCATTTT | CASSEGGHQPQHF
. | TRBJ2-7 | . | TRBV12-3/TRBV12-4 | TGTGCCAGCAGTTCTAATTACGGGTCTCGCGAGCAGTACTTC | CASSSNYGSREQYF
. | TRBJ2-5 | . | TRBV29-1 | TGCAGCGTTATCGTGGAGACCCAGTACTTC | CSVIVETQYF
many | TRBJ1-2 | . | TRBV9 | TGTGCCAGCAGCGTAGACAGCGGTTCTACACTGGGCTACACCTTC | CASSVDSGSTLGYTF
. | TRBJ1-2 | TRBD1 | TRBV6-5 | TGTGCCAGCAGCCGGACCGACAGGGGTAGTGGCTACACCTTC | CASSRTDRGSGYTF
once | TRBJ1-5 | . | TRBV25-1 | TGTGCCAGCAGTGAATCCTCCGGGGATAGGCCCCAGCATTTT | CASSESSGDRPQHF
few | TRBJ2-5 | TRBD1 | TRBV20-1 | TGCAGTGCTCAATTGACAGGGCAAGAGACCCAGTACTTC | CSAQLTGQETQYF
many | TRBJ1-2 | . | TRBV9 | TGTGCCAGCAGCGAAACAGGGACGGTCGGCTACACCTTC | CASSETGTVGYTF
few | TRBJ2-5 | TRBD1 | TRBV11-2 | TGTGCCAGCAGCTTGAAGAACAGGGGGCTGGGAGAGACCCAGTACTTC | CASSLKNRGLGETQYF